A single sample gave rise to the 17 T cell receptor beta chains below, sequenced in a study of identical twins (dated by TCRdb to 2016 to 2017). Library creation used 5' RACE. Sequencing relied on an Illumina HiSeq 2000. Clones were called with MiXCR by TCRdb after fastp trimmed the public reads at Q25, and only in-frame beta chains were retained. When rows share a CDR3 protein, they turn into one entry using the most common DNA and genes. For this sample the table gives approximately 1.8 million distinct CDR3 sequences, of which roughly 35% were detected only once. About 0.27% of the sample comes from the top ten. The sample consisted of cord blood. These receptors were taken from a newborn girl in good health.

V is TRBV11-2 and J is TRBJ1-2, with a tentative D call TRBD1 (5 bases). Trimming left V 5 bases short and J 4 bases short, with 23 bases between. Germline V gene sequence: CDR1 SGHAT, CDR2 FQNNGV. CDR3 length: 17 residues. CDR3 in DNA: TGTGCCAGCAGCCCACTAAAACGCCTGACAGAGGGCTATGGCTACACCTTC. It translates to CASSPLKRLTEGYGYTF.

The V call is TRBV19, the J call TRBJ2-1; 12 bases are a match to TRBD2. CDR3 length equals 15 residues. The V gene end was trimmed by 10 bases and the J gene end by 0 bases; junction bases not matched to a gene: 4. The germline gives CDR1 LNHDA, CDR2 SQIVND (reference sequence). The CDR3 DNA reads TGTGCCACTTCGACTAGCGGGGGCTCCTACAATGAGCAGTTCTTC. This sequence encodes CATSTSGGSYNEQFF.

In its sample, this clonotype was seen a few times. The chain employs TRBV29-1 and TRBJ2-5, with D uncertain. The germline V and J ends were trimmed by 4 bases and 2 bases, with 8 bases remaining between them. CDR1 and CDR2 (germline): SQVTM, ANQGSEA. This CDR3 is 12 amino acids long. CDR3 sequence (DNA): TGCAGCGTTGGGAAGGAGCAAGAGACCCAGTACTTC. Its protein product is CSVGKEQETQYF. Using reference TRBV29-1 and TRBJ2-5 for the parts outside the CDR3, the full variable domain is SAVISQKPSRDICQRGTSLTIQCQVDSQVTMMFWYRQQPGQSLTLIATANQGSEATYESGFVIDKFPISRPNLTFSTLTVSNMSPEDSSIYLCSVGKEQETQYFGPGTRLLVL.

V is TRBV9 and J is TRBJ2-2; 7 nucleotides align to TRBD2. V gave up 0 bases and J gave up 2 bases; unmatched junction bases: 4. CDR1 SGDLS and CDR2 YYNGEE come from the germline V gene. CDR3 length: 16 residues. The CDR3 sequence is CASSVVTSRNTGELFF. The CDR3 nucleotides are TGTGCCAGCAGCGTAGTGACTAGCAGAAACACCGGGGAGCTGTTTTTT. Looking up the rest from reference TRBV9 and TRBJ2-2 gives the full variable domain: DSGVTQTPKHLITATGQRVTLRCSPRSGDLSVYWYQQSLDQGLQFLIQYYNGEERAKGNILERFSAQQFPDLHSELNLSSLELGDSALYFCASSVVTSRNTGELFFGEGSRLTVL.

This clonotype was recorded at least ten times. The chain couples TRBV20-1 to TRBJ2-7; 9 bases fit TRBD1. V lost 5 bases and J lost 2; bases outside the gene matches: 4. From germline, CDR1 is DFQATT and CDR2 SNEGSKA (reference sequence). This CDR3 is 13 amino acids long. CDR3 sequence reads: CSAPRDRAYEQYF. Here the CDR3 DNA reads TGCAGTGCTCCTCGGGACAGGGCCTACGAGCAGTACTTC.

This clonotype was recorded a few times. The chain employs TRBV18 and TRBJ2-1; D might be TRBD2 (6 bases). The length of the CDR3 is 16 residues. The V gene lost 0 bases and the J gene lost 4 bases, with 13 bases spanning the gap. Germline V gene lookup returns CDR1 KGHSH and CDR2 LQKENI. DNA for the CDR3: TGTGCCAGCTCACCACCGGGTAGCGGAGATTACAATGAGCAGTTCTTC. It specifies CASSPPGSGDYNEQFF. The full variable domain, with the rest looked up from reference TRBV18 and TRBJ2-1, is NAGVMQNPRHLVRRRGQEARLRCSPMKGHSHVYWYRQLPEEGLKFMVYLQKENIIDESGMPKERFSAEFPKEGPSILRIQQVVRGDSAAYFCASSPPGSGDYNEQFFGPGTRLTVL.

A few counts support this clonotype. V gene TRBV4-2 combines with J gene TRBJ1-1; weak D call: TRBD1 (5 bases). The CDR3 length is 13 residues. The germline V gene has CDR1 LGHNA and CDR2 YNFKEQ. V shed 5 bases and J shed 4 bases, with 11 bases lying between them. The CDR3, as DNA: TGTGCCAGCAGCGGTCAGACAGCCACTGAAGCTTTCTTT. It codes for CASSGQTATEAFF.

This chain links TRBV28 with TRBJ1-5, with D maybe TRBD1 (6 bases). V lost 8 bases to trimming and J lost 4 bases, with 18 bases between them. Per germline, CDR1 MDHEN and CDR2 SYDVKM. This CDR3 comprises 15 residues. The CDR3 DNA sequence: TGTGCCAGCGTGCAGACAGGTATGGGAAATCAGCCCCAGCATTTT. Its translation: CASVQTGMGNQPQHF. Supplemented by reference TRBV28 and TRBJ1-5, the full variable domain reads DVKVTQSSRYLVKRTGEKVFLECVQDMDHENMFWYRQDPGLGLRLIYFSYDVKMKEKGDIPEGYSVSREKKERFSLILESASTNQTSMYLCASVQTGMGNQPQHFGDGTRLSIL.

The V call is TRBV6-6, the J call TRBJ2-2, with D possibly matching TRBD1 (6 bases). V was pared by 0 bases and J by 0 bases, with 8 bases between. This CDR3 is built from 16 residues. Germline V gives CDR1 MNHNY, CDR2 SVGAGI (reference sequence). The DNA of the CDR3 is TGTGCCAGCAGTTACTCGAAGGGGGCGAACACCGGGGAGCTGTTTTTT. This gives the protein CASSYSKGANTGELFF.

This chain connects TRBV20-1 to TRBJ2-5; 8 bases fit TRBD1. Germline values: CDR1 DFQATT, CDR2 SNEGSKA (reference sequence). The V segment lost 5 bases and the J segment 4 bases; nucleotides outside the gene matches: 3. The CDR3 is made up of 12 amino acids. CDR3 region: CSAGQGLETQYF. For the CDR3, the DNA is TGCAGTGCTGGACAGGGTTTAGAGACCCAGTACTTC.

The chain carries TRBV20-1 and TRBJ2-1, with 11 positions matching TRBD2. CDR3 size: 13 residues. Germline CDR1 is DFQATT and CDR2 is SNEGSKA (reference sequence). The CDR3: CSLPETSGDEQFF. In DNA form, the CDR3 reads TGCAGCTTACCTGAGACTAGCGGGGATGAGCAGTTCTTC.

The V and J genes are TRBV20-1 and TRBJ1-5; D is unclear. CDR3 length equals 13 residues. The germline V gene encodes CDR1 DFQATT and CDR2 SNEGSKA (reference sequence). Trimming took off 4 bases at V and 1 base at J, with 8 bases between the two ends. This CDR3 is CSATRQSNQPQHF. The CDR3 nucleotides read TGCAGTGCTACTCGGCAGAGCAATCAGCCCCAGCATTTT.

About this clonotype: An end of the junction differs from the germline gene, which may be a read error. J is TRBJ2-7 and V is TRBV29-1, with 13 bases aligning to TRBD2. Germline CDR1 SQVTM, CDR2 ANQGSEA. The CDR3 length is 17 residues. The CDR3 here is CSVASGTSGIRPYKQYF. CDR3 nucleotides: TGCAGCGTTGCCTCCGGGACTAGCGGGATCCGTCCCTACAAGCAGTACTTC.

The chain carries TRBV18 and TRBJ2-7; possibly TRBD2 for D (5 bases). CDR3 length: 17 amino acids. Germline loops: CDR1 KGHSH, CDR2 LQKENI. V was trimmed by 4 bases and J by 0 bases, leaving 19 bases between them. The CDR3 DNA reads TGTGCCAGCTCACAGGGCGGACTCGGACTCTTCTCCTACGAGCAGTACTTC. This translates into CASSQGGLGLFSYEQYF. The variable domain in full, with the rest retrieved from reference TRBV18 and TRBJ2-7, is NAGVMQNPRHLVRRRGQEARLRCSPMKGHSHVYWYRQLPEEGLKFMVYLQKENIIDESGMPKERFSAEFPKEGPSILRIQQVVRGDSAAYFCASSQGGLGLFSYEQYFGPGTRLTVT.

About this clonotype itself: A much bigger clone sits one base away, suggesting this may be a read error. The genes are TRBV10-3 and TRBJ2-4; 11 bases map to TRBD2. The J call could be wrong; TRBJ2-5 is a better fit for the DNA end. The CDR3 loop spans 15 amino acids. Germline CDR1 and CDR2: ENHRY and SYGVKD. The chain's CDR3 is CAISARTSGLATQYF. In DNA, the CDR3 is TGTGCCATCAGTGCAAGGACTAGCGGGTTAGCGACCCAGTACTTC.

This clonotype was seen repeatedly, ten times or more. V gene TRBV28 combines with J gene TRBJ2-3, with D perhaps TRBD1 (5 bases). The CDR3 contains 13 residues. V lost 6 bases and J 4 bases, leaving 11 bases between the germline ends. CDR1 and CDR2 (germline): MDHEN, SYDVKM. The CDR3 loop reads CASRTDPADTQYF. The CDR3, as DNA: TGTGCCAGCAGGACAGACCCCGCAGATACGCAGTATTTT.

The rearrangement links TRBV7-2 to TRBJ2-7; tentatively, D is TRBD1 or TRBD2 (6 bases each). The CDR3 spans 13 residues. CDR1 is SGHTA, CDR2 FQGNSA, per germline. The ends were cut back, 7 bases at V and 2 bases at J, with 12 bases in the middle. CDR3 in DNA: TGTGCCAGCAAGGGGGGCGCAACCTACGAGCAGTACTTC. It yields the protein CASKGGATYEQYF.